These 25 T cell receptor beta chains share one sample of origin, sequenced in a study of T cells in Graves' hyperthyroidism and ophthalmopathy. Amplification of TCR beta CDR3 regions was performed using RNA transcripts as template. HTBI primers were the set used in a first-round RT-PCR of the TCR CDR3. Using its own MiXCR run on the multiplex PCR reads, TCRdb lists one record per CDR3 protein. Here the sample spans 220,000 or so distinct CDR3 sequences, about a sixth being singletons. Sequencing was performed on blood. These receptors came from a woman aged 18-29 years with Graves' ophthalmopathy.

CDR3 loop: CASSELRSTNTGELFF. CDR3 DNA: TGTGCCAGCAGTGAATTGAGAAGTACGAACACCGGGGAGCTGTTTTTT. The V call is TRBV6-1, the J call TRBJ2-2, with D unclear. V lost 2 bases to trimming and J lost 0 bases, with 10 bases between them. Germline CDR1 MNHNS, CDR2 SASEGT. The CDR3 extends over 16 amino acids.

This clonotype occurred many times. V is TRBV12-3 or TRBV12-4 and J is TRBJ1-1; TRBD1 might be the D (6 bases). V was pared by 3 bases and J by 4 bases, with 12 bases between. This CDR3 comprises 14 residues. The CDR3 DNA follows: TGTGCCAGCAGTTTGACGGGGGCGGGCACTGAAGCTTTCTTT. Protein sequence: CASSLTGAGTEAFF.

Ten or more counts support this clonotype. This rearrangement joins TRBV28 to TRBJ1-5; TRBD1 matches 10 bases. The CDR3 sequence is 16 residues long. CDR1 MDHEN and CDR2 SYDVKM come from the germline V gene. With 4 bases clipped from V and 7 bases from J, the junction kept 10 bases outside the gene matches. CDR3 in DNA: TGTGCCAGCAGTTCTCTCGGGACAGGGGTTCGGCAGCCCCAGCATTTT. Its translation is CASSSLGTGVRQPQHF.

In its sample, this clonotype was seen many times. This rearrangement joins TRBV27 to TRBJ2-1; D might be TRBD1 (6 bases). Germline lookup yields CDR1 MNHEY and CDR2 SMNVEV (reference sequence). The CDR3 loop spans 15 amino acids. The V end lost 6 bases, the J end lost 2 bases, and 14 bases lay between the germline ends. CDR3 nucleotide sequence: TGTGCCAGCAGCCCCGGGACACCGACCTACAATGAGCAGTTCTTC. Its translation is CASSPGTPTYNEQFF.

The rearrangement uses TRBV28 and TRBJ2-1, with 15 nucleotides matching TRBD2. Per the germline V gene, CDR1 is MDHEN and CDR2 is SYDVKM. V lost 8 bases, J lost 4 bases, and 9 bases stayed unmatched. The CDR3 extends over 17 amino acids. The CDR3 DNA is TGTGCCAGCGCCATCGGACTAGCGGGAGGGGTGTACAATGAGCAGTTCTTC. This sequence encodes CASAIGLAGGVYNEQFF.

This clonotype was seen many times. The chain recombines TRBV28 with TRBJ2-1, with a weak D call TRBD1 (6 bases). Trimming cost V 1 base and J 5 bases, with 9 bases left between them. In germline, CDR1 is MDHEN, CDR2 SYDVKM. The CDR3 length is 14 residues. The CDR3 nucleotides read TGTGCCAGCAGTTTATCGGGACACCACAATGAGCAGTTCTTC. Encoded protein: CASSLSGHHNEQFF. Full variable domain (missing parts from reference TRBV28 and TRBJ2-1): DVKVTQSSRYLVKRTGEKVFLECVQDMDHENMFWYRQDPGLGLRLIYFSYDVKMKEKGDIPEGYSVSREKKERFSLILESASTNQTSMYLCASSLSGHHNEQFFGPGTRLTVL.

This clonotype was picked up a small number of times. The CDR3 DNA follows: TGTGCCAGCAGCGCTTATGGACAGGGAGCTAACTATGGCTACACCTTC. Protein: CASSAYGQGANYGYTF. The chain links TRBV9 to TRBJ1-2; 8 bases are shared with TRBD1. CDR1 SGDLS and CDR2 YYNGEE come from the germline V gene. CDR3 length equals 16 residues. After removal of 3 bases from V and 0 bases from J, the junction contained 7 bases not matched to a gene.

As concerns this clonotype: Being one base from a much bigger clone, this may be a read error. The chain combines TRBV14 with TRBJ2-7, with D maybe TRBD1 (6 bases). From germline, CDR1 is SGHDN and CDR2 FVKESK. This CDR3 region has 16 residues. The DNA for the CDR3 is TGTGCCATCAGCCAAGATGAAGGACAGCCATCCTACGAGCAGTACTTC. Amino acids: CAISQDEGQPSYEQYF. Using reference TRBV14 and TRBJ2-7 for the parts outside the CDR3, the full variable domain is EAGVTQFPSHSVIEKGQTVTLRCDPISGHDNLYWYRRVMGKEIKFLLHFVKESKQDESGMPNNRFLAERTGGTYSTLKVQPAELEDSGVYFCAISQDEGQPSYEQYFGPGTRLTVT.

This clonotype appeared many times. The chain employs TRBV9 and TRBJ2-3; D is tentatively TRBD1 or TRBD2 (5 bases each). The germline gives CDR1 SGDLS, CDR2 YYNGEE. The CDR3 length is 14 residues. V lost 5 bases and J lost 0, with 10 bases in between. CDR3 region: CASSPGRSTDTQYF. The CDR3 region has the DNA TGTGCCAGCAGTCCGGGACGCAGCACAGATACGCAGTATTTT.

In its sample, this clonotype was seen many times. The chain uses TRBV12-3 or TRBV12-4 and TRBJ1-4, with D hard to call. The CDR3 is 12 residues long. Trimming took 3 bases from V and 8 from J, leaving 7 bases between them. DNA for the CDR3: TGTGCCAGCAGTTTTGTTGGGGAAAAACTGTTTTTT. Translating gives CASSFVGEKLFF.

This clonotype showed up just a few times. The rearrangement uses TRBV5-6 and TRBJ2-7; 8 bases line up with TRBD1. J was trimmed by 0 bases and V by 4 bases; bases with no gene match: 6. Germline V gives CDR1 SGHDT, CDR2 YYEEEE. The CDR3 is made up of 15 amino acids. The CDR3 protein is CASSEGQASSYEQYF. For the CDR3, the DNA is TGTGCCAGCAGCGAGGGACAGGCGAGCTCCTACGAGCAGTACTTC.

The chain couples TRBV7-9 to TRBJ1-1, with D hard to call. From germline, CDR1 is SEHNR and CDR2 FQNEAQ (reference sequence). Trimming pared 5 bases from V and 2 bases from J, leaving 12 bases between. The CDR3 contains 14 residues. CDR3 amino acids: CASSEDRSNTEAFF. In DNA, the CDR3 is TGTGCCAGCAGCGAGGACCGATCTAACACTGAAGCTTTCTTT.

This clonotype was seen repeatedly, ten times or more. V is TRBV11-2 and J is TRBJ2-3; no clear D gene. Per germline, CDR1 SGHAT and CDR2 FQNNGV. The CDR3 consists of 15 residues. V was pared by 1 base and J by 2 bases, with 10 bases between. This CDR3 reads CASSLVYRDTDTQYF. CDR3 in DNA: TGTGCCAGCAGCTTAGTGTACAGAGACACAGATACGCAGTATTTT.

The rearrangement joins TRBV20-1 to TRBJ2-1; a possible D gene is TRBD2 (5 bases). There are 12 residues in the CDR3. Per germline, CDR1 DFQATT and CDR2 SNEGSKA (reference sequence). Between the trimmed V and J ends, which lost 3 bases and 10 bases, there was a span of 13 bases. The DNA of the CDR3 is TGCAGTGCTAGCAGTAGCGTGAGGGAGCAGTTCTTC. Translating it yields CSASSSVREQFF.

This clonotype has ten or more counts. This sequence joins TRBV7-2 and TRBJ2-2; TRBD2 matches 11 bases. The CDR3 sequence is 15 residues long. Trimming took 3 bases from V and 5 from J; bases not matched to a gene: 2. Germline loops: CDR1 SGHTA, CDR2 FQGNSA. The CDR3, as DNA: TGTGCCAGCAGCTTCCGGACTAGCGGGACCGGGGAGCTGTTTTTT. It yields the protein CASSFRTSGTGELFF.

This clonotype was detected only a few times. The chain carries TRBV2 and TRBJ1-4; 7 nucleotides line up with TRBD1. The V gene's germline CDR1 is SNHLY and CDR2 FYNNEI. The V gene end was trimmed by 6 bases and the J gene end by 5 bases; junction bases not matched to a gene: 6. This CDR3 region has 14 residues. CDR3 loop: CASRTTGPNEKLFF. The DNA of the CDR3 is TGTGCCAGCAGGACGACAGGGCCAAATGAAAAACTGTTTTTT.

The gene calls are TRBV27 and TRBJ2-7; 8 nucleotides match TRBD2. V was clipped by 5 bases and J by 1 base; unmatched bases: 10. The CDR3 runs to 16 residues. Germline V CDR1 and CDR2: MNHEY, SMNVEV (reference sequence). The CDR3 DNA sequence: TGTGCCAGCAGTCAAAATCGGATAGCGGGGTCCTACGAGCAGTACTTC. Protein product: CASSQNRIAGSYEQYF.

This clonotype was seen repeatedly, ten times or more. The gene calls are TRBV19 and TRBJ1-1, with D tentatively TRBD1 (6 bases). Trimming took off 0 bases at V and 1 base at J, with 12 bases between the two ends. CDR1 and CDR2 from the germline V gene are LNHDA and SQIVND (reference sequence). This CDR3 contains 16 residues. The CDR3 DNA sequence: TGTGCCAGTAGTATAGATCCCAGGGGAGCGAACACTGAAGCTTTCTTT. Its translation is CASSIDPRGANTEAFF.

This clonotype has at least ten counts. This chain connects TRBV7-2 to TRBJ2-3; D is possibly TRBD2 (6 bases). Trimming removed 5 bases at V and 5 bases at J, with 17 bases between. Germline V gene sequence: CDR1 SGHTA, CDR2 FQGNSA. The CDR3 totals 15 residues. CDR3 DNA: TGTGCCAGCAGCCAGAAGGACGGGAGTAGAGATACGCAGTATTTT. This sequence encodes CASSQKDGSRDTQYF.

This clonotype was seen only a few times. V gene TRBV6-1 combines with J gene TRBJ2-2; TRBD2 matches 9 bases. Germline V gives CDR1 MNHNS, CDR2 SASEGT. The CDR3 loop spans 14 amino acids. Trimming took 6 bases from V and 7 from J; bases not matched to a gene: 6. The CDR3 sequence is CASSTGLASGELFF. The DNA of the CDR3 is TGTGCCAGCAGCACTGGACTAGCGAGCGGGGAGCTGTTTTTT.

In this sample, this clonotype turned up many times. The J gene is TRBJ2-7, the V gene TRBV20-1; D might be TRBD1 (5 bases). This CDR3 region has 11 residues. The germline CDR1 and CDR2 sequences are DFQATT and SNEGSKA (reference sequence). Between the trimmed V and J ends, which lost 3 bases and 4 bases, there was a span of 7 bases. The CDR3 DNA follows: TGCAGTGCTAGCCAGGGTTACGAGCAGTACTTC. Translation gives CSASQGYEQYF.

J is TRBJ2-1 and V is TRBV20-1; TRBD2 agrees at 13 bases. The germline CDR1 and CDR2 sequences are DFQATT and SNEGSKA (reference sequence). The CDR3 sequence is 15 residues long. The ends lost 5 bases at V and 7 bases at J; junction bases unmatched: 8. This CDR3 is CSASGTSGIQNEQFF. CDR3 coding DNA: TGCAGTGCTTCCGGGACTAGCGGGATACAGAATGAGCAGTTCTTC.

This clonotype was picked up many times. The CDR3 DNA reads TGTGCCAGCAGCTTAGTTCAGGGAACCGGGGAGCTGTTTTTT. Translated: CASSLVQGTGELFF. The V call is TRBV7-2, the J call TRBJ2-2; weak D call: TRBD1 (5 bases). This CDR3 has 14 amino acids. V lost 1 base and J 5 bases, leaving 8 bases between the germline ends. Germline V gene lookup returns CDR1 SGHTA and CDR2 FQGNSA.

This clonotype was detected many times. The chain combines TRBV7-9 with TRBJ2-7; D is ambiguous. V lost 5 bases, J lost 1 base, and 9 bases lay in between. The germline CDR1 and CDR2 sequences are SEHNR and FQNEAQ (reference sequence). The CDR3 loop spans 13 amino acids. CDR3 sequence (DNA): TGTGCCAGCAGCCCCGACTCATCCTACGAGCAGTACTTC. It is translated as CASSPDSSYEQYF.

V is TRBV20-1 and J is TRBJ2-1, with 13 bases matching TRBD2. The CDR3 runs to 15 residues. CDR1 and CDR2 from the germline V gene are DFQATT and SNEGSKA (reference sequence). The trim removed 3 bases at V and 10 bases at J, leaving 9 bases unmatched. CDR3 loop: CSASDTSGGAWEQFF. CDR3 nucleotides: TGCAGTGCTAGTGACACTAGCGGGGGGGCTTGGGAGCAGTTCTTC.